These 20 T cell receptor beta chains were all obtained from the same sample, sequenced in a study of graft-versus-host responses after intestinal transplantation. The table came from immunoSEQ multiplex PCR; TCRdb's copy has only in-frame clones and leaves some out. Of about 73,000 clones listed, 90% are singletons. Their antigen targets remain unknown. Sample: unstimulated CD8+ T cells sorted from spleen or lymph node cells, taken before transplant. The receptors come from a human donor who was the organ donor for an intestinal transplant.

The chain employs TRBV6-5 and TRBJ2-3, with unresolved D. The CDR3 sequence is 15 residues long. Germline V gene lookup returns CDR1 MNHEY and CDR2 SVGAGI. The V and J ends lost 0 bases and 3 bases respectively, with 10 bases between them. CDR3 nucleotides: TGTGCCAGCAGTTACTCGAATGGGCTAACAGATACGCAGTATTTT. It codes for CASSYSNGLTDTQYF.

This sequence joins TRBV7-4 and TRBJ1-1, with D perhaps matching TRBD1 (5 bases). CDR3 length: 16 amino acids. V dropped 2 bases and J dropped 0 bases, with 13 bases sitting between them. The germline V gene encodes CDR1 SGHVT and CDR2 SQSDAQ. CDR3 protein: CASSLTRQLMNTEAFF. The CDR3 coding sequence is TGTGCCAGCAGCTTAACCCGACAGCTAATGAACACTGAAGCTTTCTTT.

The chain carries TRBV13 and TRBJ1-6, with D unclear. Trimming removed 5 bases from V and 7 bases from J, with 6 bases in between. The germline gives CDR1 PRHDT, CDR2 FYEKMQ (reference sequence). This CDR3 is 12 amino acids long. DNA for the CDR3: TGTGCCAGCAGCCGGGGAAATTCACCCCTCCACTTT. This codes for CASSRGNSPLHF.

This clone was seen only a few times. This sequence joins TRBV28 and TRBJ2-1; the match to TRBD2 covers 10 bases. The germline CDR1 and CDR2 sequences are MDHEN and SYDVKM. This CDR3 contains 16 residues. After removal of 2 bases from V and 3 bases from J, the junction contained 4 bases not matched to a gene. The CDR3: CASSLITSGDYNEQFF. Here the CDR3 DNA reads TGTGCCAGCAGTTTAATAACTAGCGGGGACTACAATGAGCAGTTCTTC.

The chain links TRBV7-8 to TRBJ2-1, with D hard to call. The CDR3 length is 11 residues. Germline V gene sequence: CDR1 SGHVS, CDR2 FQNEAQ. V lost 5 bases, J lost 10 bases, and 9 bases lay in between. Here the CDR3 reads CASSLRLEQFF. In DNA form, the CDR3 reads TGTGCCAGCAGCCTCCGACTGGAGCAGTTCTTC. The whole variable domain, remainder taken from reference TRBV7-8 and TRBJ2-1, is GAGVSQSPRYKVAKRGQDVALRCDPISGHVSLFWYQQALGQGPEFLTYFQNEAQLDKSGLPSDRFFAERPEGSVSTLKIQRTQQEDSAVYLCASSLRLEQFFGPGTRLTVL.

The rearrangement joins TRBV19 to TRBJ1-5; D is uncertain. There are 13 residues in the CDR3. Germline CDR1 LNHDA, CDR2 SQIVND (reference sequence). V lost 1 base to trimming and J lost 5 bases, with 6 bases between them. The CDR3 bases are TGTGCCAGTAGTATAGGGAGCTATCAGCCCCAGCATTTT. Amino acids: CASSIGSYQPQHF.

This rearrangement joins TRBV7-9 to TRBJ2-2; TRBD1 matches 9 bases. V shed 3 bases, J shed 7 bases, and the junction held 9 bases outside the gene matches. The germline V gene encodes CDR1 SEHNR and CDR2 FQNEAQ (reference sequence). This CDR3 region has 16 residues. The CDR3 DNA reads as TGTGCCAGCAGCTTTCCCTTGACAGGGGGTTTCGGGGAGCTGTTTTTT. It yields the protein CASSFPLTGGFGELFF.

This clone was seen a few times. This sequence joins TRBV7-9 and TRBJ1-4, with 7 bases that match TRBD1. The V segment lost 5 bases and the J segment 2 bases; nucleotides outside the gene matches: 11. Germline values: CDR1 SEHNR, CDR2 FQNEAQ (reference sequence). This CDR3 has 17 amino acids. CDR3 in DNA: TGTGCCAGCAGCACGCTAACAGGGGCTGTGACTAATGAAAAACTGTTTTTT. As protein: CASSTLTGAVTNEKLFF.

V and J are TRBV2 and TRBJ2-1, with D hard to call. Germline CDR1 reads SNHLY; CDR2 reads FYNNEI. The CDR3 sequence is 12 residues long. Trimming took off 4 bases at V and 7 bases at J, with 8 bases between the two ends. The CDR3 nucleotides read TGTGCCAGCAGTGGCGCGGCGAATGAGCAGTTCTTC. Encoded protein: CASSGAANEQFF.

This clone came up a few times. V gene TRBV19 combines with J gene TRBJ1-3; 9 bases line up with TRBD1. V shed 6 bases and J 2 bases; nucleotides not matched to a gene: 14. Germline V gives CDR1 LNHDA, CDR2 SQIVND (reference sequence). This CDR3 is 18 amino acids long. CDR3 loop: CASRTTGTGLEAGNTIYF. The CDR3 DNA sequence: TGTGCCAGTAGAACTACCGGGACAGGGCTTGAAGCTGGAAACACCATATATTTT.

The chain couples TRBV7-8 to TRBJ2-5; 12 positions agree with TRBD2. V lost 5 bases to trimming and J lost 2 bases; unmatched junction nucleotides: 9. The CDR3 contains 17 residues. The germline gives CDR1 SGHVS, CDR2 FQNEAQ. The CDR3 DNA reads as TGTGCCAGCAGCCACTCCGGGACTAGCGGGTTACAAGAGACCCAGTACTTC. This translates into CASSHSGTSGLQETQYF.

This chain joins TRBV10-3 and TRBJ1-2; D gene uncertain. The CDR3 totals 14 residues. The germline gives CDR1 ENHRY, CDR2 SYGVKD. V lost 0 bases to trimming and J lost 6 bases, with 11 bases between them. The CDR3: CAISESLGFHGYTF. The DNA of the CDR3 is TGTGCCATCAGTGAGTCGCTAGGTTTTCATGGCTACACCTTC.

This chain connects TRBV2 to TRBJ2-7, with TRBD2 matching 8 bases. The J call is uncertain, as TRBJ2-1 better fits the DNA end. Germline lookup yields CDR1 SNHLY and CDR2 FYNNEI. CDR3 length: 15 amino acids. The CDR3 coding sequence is TGTGCCAGCAACCCGACTAGCGATTCCTACAATGAGCAGTTCTTC. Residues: CASNPTSDSYNEQFF.

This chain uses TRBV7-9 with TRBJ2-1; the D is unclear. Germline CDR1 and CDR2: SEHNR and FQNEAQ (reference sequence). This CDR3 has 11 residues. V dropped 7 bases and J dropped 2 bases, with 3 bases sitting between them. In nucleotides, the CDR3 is TGTGCCAGCACGGCCTACAATGAGCAGTTCTTC. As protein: CASTAYNEQFF.

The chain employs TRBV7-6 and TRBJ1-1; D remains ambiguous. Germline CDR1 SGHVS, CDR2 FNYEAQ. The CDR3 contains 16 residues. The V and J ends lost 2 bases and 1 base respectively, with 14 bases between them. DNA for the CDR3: TGTGCCAGCAGCTTAAACGGCGGTGCCCCGAACACTGAAGCTTTCTTT. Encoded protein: CASSLNGGAPNTEAFF.

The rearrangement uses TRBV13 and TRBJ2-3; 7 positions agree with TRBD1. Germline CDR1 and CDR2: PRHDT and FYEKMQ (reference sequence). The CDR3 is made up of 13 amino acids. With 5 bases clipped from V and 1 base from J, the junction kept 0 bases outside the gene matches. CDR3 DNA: TGTGCCAGCAGCACAGGGGGCACAGATACGCAGTATTTT. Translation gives CASSTGGTDTQYF.

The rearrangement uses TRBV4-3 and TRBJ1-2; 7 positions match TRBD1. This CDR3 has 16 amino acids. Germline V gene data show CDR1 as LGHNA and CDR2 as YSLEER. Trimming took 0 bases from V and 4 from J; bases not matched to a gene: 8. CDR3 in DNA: TGCGCCAGCAGCCAAGATTCCGGGACAGCGCCCTATGGCTACACCTTC. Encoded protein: CASSQDSGTAPYGYTF.

The DNA of the CDR3 is TGTGCCTGGAACAGGGTCGGAAGCACAGATACGCAGTATTTT. Residues: CAWNRVGSTDTQYF. V is TRBV30 and J is TRBJ2-3; D perhaps matches TRBD1 (6 bases). The CDR3 has 14 residues. Germline CDR1 is GTSNPN and CDR2 is SVGIG (reference sequence). Trimming removed 4 bases at V and 0 bases at J, with 11 bases between.

CDR3 in DNA: TGCGCCAGCAGCTTGCTTCTAGCGGGGTACAATGAGCAGTTCTTC. Its protein is CASSLLLAGYNEQFF. This chain connects TRBV5-1 to TRBJ2-1; 9 nucleotides match TRBD2. CDR3 length: 15 amino acids. The V gene end was trimmed by 1 base and the J gene end by 4 bases; junction bases not matched to a gene: 3. Germline values: CDR1 SGHRS, CDR2 YFSETQ.

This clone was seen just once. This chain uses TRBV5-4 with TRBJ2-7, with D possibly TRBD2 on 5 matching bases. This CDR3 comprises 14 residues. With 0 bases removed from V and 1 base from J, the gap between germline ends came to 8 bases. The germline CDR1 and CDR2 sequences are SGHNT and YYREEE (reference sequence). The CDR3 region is CASSLVGSSYEQYV. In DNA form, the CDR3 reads TGTGCCAGCAGCTTGGTAGGGAGTTCCTACGAGCAGTACGTC.